This is a list of T cell receptor beta chains from one sample in a study of radiation and T cells in renal cell carcinoma. The repertoire was sequenced with immunoSEQ multiplex PCR; TCRdb's copy has only in-frame clones and lacks some. The sample holds roughly 80,000 clones, approximately 87% seen once. Sample: blood, taken from a patient whose treatment included radiotherapy and nephrectomy. These receptors came from a woman aged 60-75 years with renal cell carcinoma. CDR3s include the opening cysteine and the closing phenylalanine or tryptophan. Fields, in order: V gene, J gene, CDR3 protein.

TRBV6-6,TRBJ2-1,CASIDRDRGPNEQFF
TRBV6-4,TRBJ2-1,CASSDSTGTGANEQFF
TRBV7-2,TRBJ1-6,CASRNSGTLNSPLHF
TRBV9,TRBJ1-2,CASSGRDYGYTF
TRBV30,TRBJ2-6,CAWIGGAGANVLTF
TRBV4-1,TRBJ2-3,CASSRDSPSTDTQYF
TRBV6-6,TRBJ1-2,CASSPPPRGDGGYTF
TRBV5-1,TRBJ1-6,CASRVESENSPLHF
TRBV20-1,TRBJ2-5,CSASEATTQYF
TRBV19,TRBJ2-7,CASSIGTGSPYEQYF
TRBV28,TRBJ1-1,CATYPGQGYTEAFF
TRBV4-3,TRBJ1-1,CASSEDVRTVWGSGTEAFF
TRBV7-3,TRBJ1-1,CASSYQGAPTQVF
TRBV28,TRBJ2-7,CASSFAGALSGEQYF
TRBV5-6,TRBJ2-5,CASSLRTGETQYF
TRBV11-2,TRBJ2-1,CASSLGHRLAGVSNEQFF
TRBV7-7,TRBJ2-3,CASSRTSGSADTQYF
TRBV19,TRBJ2-3,CASSTTGLADSTDTQYF
TRBV20-1,TRBJ1-4,CSARREEKLFF
TRBV5-1,TRBJ1-4,CASRRGASNEKLFF
TRBV6-5,TRBJ1-5,CASSPPGSGGQPQHF
TRBV9,TRBJ1-1,CASSVGGNLNPEAFF
TRBV18,TRBJ2-7,CASSPPAGIHYEQYF
TRBV5-4,TRBJ2-3,CASSLKGSTDTQYF
TRBV5-1,TRBJ2-1,CASSLAVRQSSYNEQFF
TRBV4-2,TRBJ1-1,CASSQAQGQKNTEAFF
TRBV28,TRBJ2-5,CASSSPRTQGLQETQYF
TRBV4-2,TRBJ1-1,CASSQVMATTEAFF
TRBV28,TRBJ2-1,CACLAGGGYNEQFF